The 16 T cell receptor beta chains given below trace back to one sample, sequenced in a study of T cell repertoires in cytomegalovirus infection. These TCRs' antigens remain unknown. TCRdb redid the calling of the reads with MiXCR, one entry per CDR3 protein. The sample has around 200,000 distinct CDR3 sequences; 35% to 45% are singletons. The material was CD8+ T cells from cultured PBMCs, obtained from culture after CMV antigen stimulation. These receptors all come from a human donor in good health (CMV status not recorded). Some clones in this sample may be carry-over from other donors' samples.

V and J are TRBV7-6 and TRBJ1-1; 8 bases map to TRBD1. V gave up 5 bases and J gave up 1 base; unmatched junction bases: 6. The CDR3 consists of 15 residues. CDR1 is SGHVS and CDR2 is FNYEAQ in the germline V gene. CDR3 nucleotides: TGTGCCAGCAGCGCCCGACAGGGGCAGAACACTGAAGCTTTCTTT. Translation: CASSARQGQNTEAFF.

This clonotype was found a few times. The rearrangement links TRBV7-6 to TRBJ2-1; weak D call: TRBD2 (5 bases). The CDR3 is 18 residues long. V lost 1 base and J lost 9, with 25 bases in between. CDR1 SGHVS and CDR2 FNYEAQ come from the germline V gene. As DNA, the CDR3 is TGTGCCAGCAGCTTAGATACGGCCCAGCGGTCCTACGGTGGTGAGCAGTTCTTC. Translated, it gives CASSLDTAQRSYGGEQFF.

In its sample, this clonotype was seen many times. The chain couples TRBV7-6 to TRBJ1-1; D unresolved. The germline V gene encodes CDR1 SGHVS and CDR2 FNYEAQ. With 4 bases removed from V and 4 bases from J, the gap between germline ends came to 7 bases. There are 12 residues in the CDR3. CDR3 DNA: TGTGCCAGCAGCTCGGCGGGCACTGAAGCTTTCTTT. Amino acid sequence: CASSSAGTEAFF.

There are a few counts of this clonotype. The chain employs TRBV7-3 and TRBJ2-7; 9 nucleotides align to TRBD1. The V gene's germline CDR1 is SGHTA and CDR2 FQGTGA. The CDR3 loop spans 15 amino acids. Germline trimming cut 5 bases from V and 5 bases from J; bases unmatched to any gene: 10. The CDR3 DNA follows: TGTGCCAGCAGCCCCACAGGGGGCTTATATAACGAGCAGTACTTC. Its protein product is CASSPTGGLYNEQYF.

The chain recombines TRBV20-1 with TRBJ2-7; 7 nucleotides align to TRBD2. In germline, CDR1 is DFQATT, CDR2 SNEGSKA (reference sequence). The CDR3 consists of 14 residues. The V and J ends lost 0 bases and 6 bases, in that order; junction bases with no gene match: 8. The CDR3 loop is CSARDTGWGGEQYF. CDR3 nucleotide sequence: TGCAGTGCTAGAGACACAGGATGGGGGGGCGAGCAGTACTTC.

This chain connects TRBV9 to TRBJ1-5; a weak D match, TRBD1 (6 bases). V was trimmed by 3 bases and J by 5 bases, leaving 12 bases between them. This CDR3 has 14 amino acids. Per germline, CDR1 SGDLS and CDR2 YYNGEE. This chain's CDR3 is CASSAQQGDQPQHF. CDR3 in DNA: TGTGCCAGCAGCGCCCAACAGGGCGATCAGCCCCAGCATTTT.

This CDR3 is CASSYQGSNQPQHF. The DNA for the CDR3 is TGTGCCAGCAGTTACCAAGGGAGCAATCAGCCCCAGCATTTT. V gene TRBV27 combines with J gene TRBJ1-5; D remains unclear. Looked up from germline, CDR1 is MNHEY and CDR2 is SMNVEV (reference sequence). V was trimmed by 4 bases and J by 1 base, leaving 8 bases between them. The CDR3 length is 14 residues.

This clonotype was detected many times. The rearrangement links TRBV6-5 to TRBJ1-4, with TRBD1 matching 11 bases. Unmatched junction bases numbered 7, after V lost 2 bases and J lost 8 bases. This CDR3 contains 16 residues. Per germline, CDR1 MNHEY and CDR2 SVGAGI. The CDR3 is CASSYAPGQGDEKLFF. CDR3 in DNA: TGTGCCAGCAGTTACGCGCCGGGACAGGGGGACGAAAAACTGTTTTTT.

A note on this clonotype: Mismatch with germline at one junction end may stem from a read error. The chain recombines TRBV2 with TRBJ2-7; D is unclear. The CDR3 has 10 amino acids. CDR1 and CDR2 from the germline V gene are SNHLY and FYNNEI. CDR3 coding DNA: TGTGCCACCGTCTCCGACGAGCAGTACTTC. Protein: CATVSDEQYF.

The CDR3 coding sequence is TGTGCCAGCAGCGTAGTAGGGAGCTCTGGAAACACCATATATTTT. Translated: CASSVVGSSGNTIYF. The chain uses TRBV9 and TRBJ1-3, with D unclear. The CDR3 has 15 amino acids. V lost 0 bases to trimming and J lost 0 bases, with 7 bases between them. CDR1 is SGDLS, CDR2 YYNGEE, per germline. The whole variable domain, filled in from reference TRBV9 and TRBJ1-3, reads DSGVTQTPKHLITATGQRVTLRCSPRSGDLSVYWYQQSLDQGLQFLIQYYNGEERAKGNILERFSAQQFPDLHSELNLSSLELGDSALYFCASSVVGSSGNTIYFGEGSWLTVV.

This chain links TRBV6-2 or TRBV6-3 with TRBJ1-5, with 8 positions matching TRBD1. The CDR3 totals 15 residues. Trimming at V came to 5 bases and at J to 7 bases, leaving 10 bases not matched to a gene. Germline values: CDR1 MNHEY, CDR2 SVGEGT. The CDR3 loop is CASSRDRGAGQPQHF. CDR3 in DNA: TGTGCCAGCAGTCGAGACAGGGGCGCAGGGCAGCCCCAGCATTTT.

V usage is TRBV20-1 and J usage is TRBJ1-2, with a weak D call TRBD1 (6 bases). The CDR3 has 14 amino acids. Germline V lookup: CDR1 DFQATT, CDR2 SNEGSKA (reference sequence). Trimming stripped 4 bases from V and 2 bases from J, with 14 bases between. CDR3 DNA sequence: TGCAGTGCTACCAGGGGAAGGCGGAACTATGGCTACACCTTC. This translates into CSATRGRRNYGYTF.

The rearrangement uses TRBV5-4 and TRBJ2-7, with 7 bases that match TRBD1. Germline CDR1 is SGHNT and CDR2 is YYREEE (reference sequence). V trimming: 4 bases; J trimming: 5 bases; junction bases outside the gene matches: 18. This CDR3 is 17 amino acids long. The CDR3 bases are TGTGCCAGCAGCATCGGGACAGCAGTCCGAAGCATCGACGAGCAGTACTTC. This translates into CASSIGTAVRSIDEQYF.

The V gene is TRBV10-3, the J gene TRBJ2-5, with D tentatively TRBD2 (6 bases). Germline-derived CDR1 and CDR2 are ENHRY and SYGVKD. V was cut by 5 bases and J by 1 base, with 11 bases left in between. The CDR3 has 14 amino acids. CDR3 coding DNA: TGTGCCATCAGTCACGGAGGGGCCCAAGAGACCCAGTACTTC. As protein: CAISHGGAQETQYF.

This clonotype was counted between two and nine times. The V call is TRBV7-2, the J call TRBJ1-3, with D unclear. This CDR3 spans 14 amino acids. In germline, CDR1 is SGHTA, CDR2 FQGNSA. Trimming took off 3 bases at V and 4 bases at J, with 10 bases between the two ends. CDR3 amino acids: CASSLVGSGNTIYF. CDR3 nucleotides: TGTGCCAGCAGCTTGGTAGGGAGCGGAAACACCATATATTTT.

This clonotype was observed a handful of times. This sequence joins TRBV25-1 and TRBJ1-2; D may be TRBD1 (5 bases). The V and J ends lost 6 bases and 7 bases respectively, with 15 bases between them. Germline V CDR1 and CDR2: MGHDK, SYGVNS. This CDR3 region has 13 residues. The CDR3 coding sequence is TGTGCCAGCAGGGTGGGGGGGATCGGTGGCTACACCTTC. Amino acid sequence: CASRVGGIGGYTF.